Below, 29 T cell receptor beta chains from the same sample are listed, as sequenced in a study of graft-versus-host responses after intestinal transplantation. Graft specimens yielded both intraepithelial and lamina propria lymphocytes. TCRdb's copy holds only in-frame clones and misses some; the assay was immunoSEQ multiplex PCR. The table records roughly 15,000 clones, almost 80% of them present only once. The starting material was ileum tissue, obtained about 430 days after intestinal transplant. These receptors came from a human patient who received an intestinal transplant, so some T cells may come from the graft donor.

This clone was observed a few times. The gene calls are TRBV7-2 and TRBJ2-5; possible D gene TRBD2, 5 bases. CDR1 SGHTA and CDR2 FQGNSA come from the germline V gene. Trimming took off 2 bases at V and 5 bases at J, with 15 bases between the two ends. The CDR3 spans 15 residues. The CDR3 coding sequence is TGTGCCAGCAGCTTAATCGAGGGCTTTGGCGAGACCCAGTACTTC. Its protein is CASSLIEGFGETQYF.

The chain combines TRBV5-6 with TRBJ1-5; 9 bases fit TRBD1. V lost 4 bases and J lost 1; bases outside the gene matches: 6. The CDR3 is 16 residues long. The germline gives CDR1 SGHDT, CDR2 YYEEEE. CDR3 DNA sequence: TGTGCCAGCAGCCCGGGACAGGGTAAGAGCAATCAGCCCCAGCATTTT. This translates into CASSPGQGKSNQPQHF.

This clone was seen only a few times. The V and J genes are TRBV7-3 and TRBJ1-1; 7 bases agree with TRBD1. This CDR3 is 14 amino acids long. Germline-derived CDR1 and CDR2 are SGHTA and FQGTGA. V shed 3 bases and J 1 base; nucleotides not matched to a gene: 2. DNA for the CDR3: TGTGCCAGCAGCTTGCAGGGGGGGAACACTGAAGCTTTCTTT. As protein: CASSLQGGNTEAFF.

With regard to this clone: Other DNA sequences within the sample encode an identical CDR3. The gene calls are TRBV7-3 and TRBJ2-5, with D maybe TRBD2 (6 bases). V lost 1 base to trimming and J lost 1 base, with 13 bases between them. The germline V gene has CDR1 SGHTA and CDR2 FQGTGA. The CDR3 length is 16 residues. The CDR3 bases are TGTGCCAGCAGCTTAAGTCCAGCGGGTCCCCAAGAGACCCAGTACTTC. Its protein product is CASSLSPAGPQETQYF.

This chain connects TRBV6-1 to TRBJ2-1; tentative D call: TRBD1 (6 bases). From germline, CDR1 is MNHNS and CDR2 SASEGT. The length of the CDR3 is 16 residues. Trimming left V 1 base short and J 5 bases short, with 15 bases between. The CDR3 loop reads CASSEEGTRRDNEQFF. DNA for the CDR3: TGTGCCAGCAGTGAAGAGGGGACACGGCGGGACAATGAGCAGTTCTTC.

The chain has TRBV7-2 and TRBJ2-5, with D unresolved. Trimming took 0 bases from V and 0 from J, leaving 11 bases between them. This CDR3 has 16 amino acids. The germline CDR1 and CDR2 sequences are SGHTA and FQGNSA. DNA of the CDR3: TGTGCCAGCAGCTTAGCCCTTACACGGTACCAAGAGACCCAGTACTTC. Its protein is CASSLALTRYQETQYF.

This clone was observed a single time. This chain joins TRBV9 and TRBJ2-1; D is possibly TRBD2 (6 bases). The germline V gene encodes CDR1 SGDLS and CDR2 YYNGEE. Trimming removed 7 bases from V and 5 bases from J, with 13 bases in between. This CDR3 contains 13 residues. This CDR3 is CASGGRSNNEQFF. The CDR3 bases are TGTGCCAGCGGGGGGAGATCGAACAATGAGCAGTTCTTC.

This clone was picked up one time. The chain is built from TRBV5-1 and TRBJ2-1; the match to TRBD2 covers 9 bases. The CDR3 length is 16 residues. Germline V gene data show CDR1 as SGHRS and CDR2 as YFSETQ. J was trimmed by 2 bases and V by 4 bases; bases with no gene match: 7. The CDR3 region is CASSPQERGAYNEQFF. The CDR3 DNA is TGCGCCAGCAGCCCACAGGAGCGGGGGGCCTACAATGAGCAGTTCTTC.

The CDR3: CASSLGRGSSGNTIYF. CDR3 sequence (DNA): TGCGCCAGCAGCTTGGGGCGGGGGAGCTCTGGAAACACCATATATTTT. The chain is built from TRBV5-1 and TRBJ1-3; tentative D call: TRBD1 (5 bases). CDR1 and CDR2 (germline): SGHRS, YFSETQ. Trimming pared 0 bases from V and 0 bases from J, leaving 10 bases between. CDR3 size: 16 residues.

CDR3 nucleotides: TGTGCCAGCAGCTCCTCAGATACGCAGTATTTT. This translates into CASSSSDTQYF. The rearrangement joins TRBV25-1 to TRBJ2-3; D gene unclear. Trimming stripped 6 bases from V and 4 bases from J, with 5 bases between. CDR1 and CDR2 (germline): MGHDK, SYGVNS. The CDR3 has 11 amino acids.

The chain is built from TRBV5-1 and TRBJ1-2; the D gene is possibly TRBD1 (5 bases). CDR1 is SGHRS, CDR2 YFSETQ, per germline. V lost 0 bases and J lost 6, with 6 bases in between. The CDR3 runs 12 residues. The DNA for the CDR3 is TGCGCCAGCAGCTTGGAAGGGGATGGCTACACCTTC. Translating gives CASSLEGDGYTF.

The chain recombines TRBV7-9 with TRBJ1-5; D is undetermined. The CDR3 has 13 amino acids. Germline lookup yields CDR1 SEHNR and CDR2 FQNEAQ (reference sequence). V lost 3 bases to trimming and J lost 6 bases, with 9 bases between them. The CDR3 protein is CASSFEGSQPQHF. Written as DNA, the CDR3 is TGTGCCAGCAGCTTTGAGGGAAGTCAGCCCCAGCATTTT.

V usage is TRBV5-1 and J usage is TRBJ1-2, with a possible D match to TRBD1 (5 bases). Between the trimmed V and J ends, which lost 4 bases and 3 bases, there was a span of 16 bases. Germline loops: CDR1 SGHRS, CDR2 YFSETQ. The length of the CDR3 is 15 residues. The CDR3 DNA reads TGCGCCAGCAGCAGTAGGGGTCAGACCGACTATGGCTACACCTTC. It specifies CASSSRGQTDYGYTF.

DNA for the CDR3: TGTGCCATCAGTGACGGGACTCGGGGCTCCTACGAGCAGTACTTC. It encodes CAISDGTRGSYEQYF. The chain recombines TRBV10-3 with TRBJ2-7, with D possibly being TRBD2 (6 bases). This CDR3 spans 15 amino acids. Trimming shortened V by 3 bases and J by 0 bases, and 12 bases separated the two germline ends. CDR1 and CDR2 (germline): ENHRY, SYGVKD.

This clone was counted only a few times. This rearrangement joins TRBV5-1 to TRBJ2-1, with 10 bases that match TRBD1. Germline V gene sequence: CDR1 SGHRS, CDR2 YFSETQ. The CDR3 covers 15 residues. Unmatched junction bases numbered 7, after V lost 5 bases and J lost 5 bases. CDR3 protein: CASRATGTGDNEQFF. CDR3 bases: TGCGCCAGCAGGGCTACCGGGACAGGGGACAATGAGCAGTTCTTC.

This chain joins TRBV7-8 and TRBJ2-2; D is ambiguous. The germline V gene has CDR1 SGHVS and CDR2 FQNEAQ. With 5 bases removed from V and 2 bases from J, the gap between germline ends came to 9 bases. The CDR3 runs 14 residues. The chain's CDR3 is CASSRLANTGELFF. The CDR3 DNA is TGTGCCAGCAGCCGTCTGGCAAACACCGGGGAGCTGTTTTTT. Using reference TRBV7-8 and TRBJ2-2 for the parts outside the CDR3, the full variable domain is GAGVSQSPRYKVAKRGQDVALRCDPISGHVSLFWYQQALGQGPEFLTYFQNEAQLDKSGLPSDRFFAERPEGSVSTLKIQRTQQEDSAVYLCASSRLANTGELFFGEGSRLTVL.

The genes are TRBV9 and TRBJ1-1; no clear D gene. This CDR3 contains 13 residues. Trimming removed 1 base at V and 4 bases at J, with 8 bases between. The V gene's germline CDR1 is SGDLS and CDR2 YYNGEE. CDR3 DNA sequence: TGTGCCAGCAGCGTATCGGGGATCACTGAAGCTTTCTTT. This sequence encodes CASSVSGITEAFF.

The chain uses TRBV6-1 and TRBJ2-3, with 7 bases lining up with TRBD1. Germline CDR1 reads MNHNS; CDR2 reads SASEGT. The CDR3 runs to 16 residues. J gave up 3 bases and V 3 bases, and 9 bases lay outside the gene matches. The CDR3 loop reads CASSERGRRPTDTQYF. For the CDR3, the DNA is TGTGCCAGCAGTGAGAGGGGGCGACGGCCTACAGATACGCAGTATTTT.

By frequency in the sample, this clone is medium-sized. The chain is built from TRBV10-2 and TRBJ1-1; D not certain. The germline V and J ends were trimmed by 4 bases and 0 bases, with 9 bases remaining between them. The CDR3 has 14 residues. Germline V gene lookup returns CDR1 WSHSY and CDR2 SAAADI. CDR3 protein: CASSVASMNTEAFF. The CDR3 DNA reads as TGCGCCAGCAGTGTTGCGTCCATGAACACTGAAGCTTTCTTT.

The genes are TRBV18 and TRBJ2-1; 10 bases map to TRBD2. This CDR3 is 15 amino acids long. The V and J ends lost 2 bases and 8 bases, in that order; junction bases with no gene match: 6. Germline CDR1 reads KGHSH; CDR2 reads LQKENI. The CDR3 protein is CASSPASGGAYEQFF. CDR3 sequence (DNA): TGTGCCAGCTCACCAGCCAGCGGGGGGGCCTATGAGCAGTTCTTC.

The chain links TRBV4-2 to TRBJ2-2, with D hard to call. Per the germline V gene, CDR1 is LGHNA and CDR2 is YNFKEQ. Trimming cost V 3 bases and J 1 base, with 6 bases left between them. The CDR3 loop spans 14 amino acids. For the CDR3, the DNA is TGTGCCAGCAGCCAGTGGGTGAACACCGGGGAGCTGTTTTTT. Translated: CASSQWVNTGELFF.

The rearrangement joins TRBV18 to TRBJ2-7, with 11 bases fitting TRBD2. The junction had 1 base not matched to a gene; V was cut back by 2 bases and J by 1 base. This CDR3 is built from 15 residues. Germline loops: CDR1 KGHSH, CDR2 LQKENI. Here the CDR3 reads CASSPSSGGSYEQYF. The CDR3 coding sequence is TGTGCCAGCTCACCATCTAGCGGGGGGTCCTACGAGCAGTACTTC.

V gene TRBV29-1 combines with J gene TRBJ2-1; possible D gene TRBD1, 5 bases. Trimming cost V 7 bases and J 0 bases, with 10 bases left between them. The CDR3 spans 13 residues. Germline values: CDR1 SQVTM, CDR2 ANQGSEA. The CDR3 loop is CSGKTDSYNEQFF. The CDR3 DNA follows: TGCAGCGGCAAGACAGACTCCTACAATGAGCAGTTCTTC.

The V and J genes are TRBV7-5 and TRBJ1-1. TRBV7-5 is listed as a pseudogene. The CDR3 runs 11 residues. The CDR3 DNA reads TGTGCCGACTGTAGGCCCATTGGGGCTTTCTTT. This gives the protein CADCRPIGAFF.

This rearrangement joins TRBV4-1 to TRBJ2-1; no clear D. Trimming removed 3 bases at V and 7 bases at J, with 13 bases between. This CDR3 contains 14 residues. Per germline, CDR1 MGHRA and CDR2 YSYEKL. DNA for the CDR3: TGCGCCAGCAGCCAGAATCCCCTAGAAAATGAGCAGTTCTTC. It specifies CASSQNPLENEQFF.

The chain couples TRBV5-6 to TRBJ1-1, with D possibly being TRBD1 (5 bases). CDR1 SGHDT and CDR2 YYEEEE come from the germline V gene. The V end lost 4 bases, the J end lost 1 base, and 14 bases lay between the germline ends. The CDR3 length is 15 residues. The CDR3 DNA reads TGTGCCAGCAGCGGGGCCGGGCCACAGAACACTGAAGCTTTCTTT. Translating gives CASSGAGPQNTEAFF.

The V gene is TRBV4-1, the J gene TRBJ2-7; D not certain. This CDR3 is built from 13 residues. CDR1 MGHRA and CDR2 YSYEKL come from the germline V gene. The V end was cut by 1 base, the J end by 2 bases, with 6 bases between. The CDR3 here is CASSQAFAYEQYF. For the CDR3, the DNA is TGCGCCAGCAGCCAAGCCTTCGCCTACGAGCAGTACTTC.

The chain uses TRBV29-1 and TRBJ2-5, with D possibly being TRBD1 (6 bases). Germline V CDR1 and CDR2: SQVTM, ANQGSEA. This CDR3 region has 14 residues. V was pared by 8 bases and J by 1 base, with 17 bases between. This CDR3 is CSTRGNNFQETQYF. CDR3 coding DNA: TGCAGCACCAGGGGAAATAACTTCCAAGAGACCCAGTACTTC. Drawing the rest from reference TRBV29-1 and TRBJ2-5, the complete variable domain is SAVISQKPSRDICQRGTSLTIQCQVDSQVTMMFWYRQQPGQSLTLIATANQGSEATYESGFVIDKFPISRPNLTFSTLTVSNMSPEDSSIYLCSTRGNNFQETQYFGPGTRLLVL.

The chain recombines TRBV5-1 with TRBJ1-1; 9 nucleotides match TRBD1. The CDR3 spans 15 residues. CDR1 is SGHRS and CDR2 is YFSETQ in the germline V gene. The trim removed 0 bases at V and 5 bases at J, leaving 5 bases unmatched. In nucleotides, the CDR3 is TGCGCCAGCAGCTTGGACACACAGGGGGCAACTGAAGCTTTCTTT. Translating gives CASSLDTQGATEAFF. The full variable domain, in which reference TRBV5-1 and TRBJ1-1 provide the parts outside the CDR3, is KAGVTQTPRYLIKTRGQQVTLSCSPISGHRSVSWYQQTPGQGLQFLFEYFSETQRNKGNFPGRFSGRQFSNSRSEMNVSTLELGDSALYLCASSLDTQGATEAFFGQGTRLTVV.